What follows is one TCR beta chain and its context. This clone occurred once. Its antigen remains undetermined. No base qualities exist here, and no much larger clone lies one base off it. The germline V gene specifies LGHNA as CDR1 and YNFKEQ as CDR2. The germline ends are 6 bases apart after V is trimmed by 0 bases and J by 0 bases. Taken from cysteine to phenylalanine, the CDR3 has 16 residues. This entry keeps only the CDR3 DNA: 48 bases, framed from base 1. Unstimulated CD4+ memory cells were also sequenced in three donor pairs, together with CD4+ naive, CD8+ TEMRA, CD8+ naive and CD8+ effector memory subsets. Sorted unstimulated T cells and proliferating T cells recovered from mixed lymphocyte reactions were subjected to TCRbeta CDR3 sequencing. Fresh whole blood from fewer than 11 HLA-typed healthy donors was used to isolate PBMCs. The data were taken from a study of siplizumab effects on memory and regulatory T cells (dated by TCRdb to the late 2010s). At the level of the whole study: The effect of the anti-CD2 antibody siplizumab on alloreactive T-cell subsets was examined in allogeneic mixed lymphocyte reactions constructed from human PBMCs. Overall study results and their limits: In reactions with siplizumab, an average of about 62% of mappable alloreactive CD4+ clones were Treg-derived, compared with 25% to 30% in control reactions. Unstimulated naive T cells appeared more diverse than memory T cells, and naive cells seemed to contribute substantially to the alloresponse. A naive or memory phenotype could not be assigned to roughly 80-95% of proliferating CD4+ or CD8+ clones. The suppressive function of proliferating Tregs from siplizumab cultures was not functionally confirmed. Siplizumab significantly reduced the cumulative frequency of alloreactive sequences traceable to unstimulated CD4+ memory T cells. Sequences below about 10^-5 frequency were poorly captured, so only a minor fraction of alloreactive clones could be mapped to unstimulated subsets.

The receptor library was made with the immunoSEQ multiplex PCR assay. Each sample had 90,000 to 100,000 TCR templates assayed by the deep sequencing platform. Genomic DNA extracted from sorted T cells was used for TCRbeta CDR3 sequencing. For the original study's pipeline: The R programming language was used for clonal analysis of TCRbeta CDR3 data. Alloreactive CD4+ and CD8+ clones were identified by comparing unstimulated samples to CFSE-low samples taken after the reaction. Regulatory or non-regulatory origin was assigned to alloreactive CD4+ clones by matching of sequences to sorted unstimulated Treg and non-Treg repertoires. TCRdb retrieved this table from immuneACCESS and kept in-frame rearrangements only. Not all clones are present; in checked studies, unresolved V genes account for under half, and no reason is known for the remainder. For V, J and clone size, that table is used; D and trimming come from the DNA. In all, the sample holds thousands of clones, and roughly three quarters of those were seen once. The top ten clones comprise under 80% of the sample.

This sequence originates from a human donor in good health. The sample consisted of effector memory CD8+ T cells sorted from blood. In the paper's terms, the cell subset or site label means: unstimulated CD8+ effector memory T cells. Rearrangement joined TRBV4-2 to TRBJ2-6, with no confident D gene call. The DNA reads as follows: TGTGCCAGCAGCCAAGATCGAGGCTCTGGGGCCAACGTCCTGACTTTC. Its protein product is CASSQDRGSGANVLTF.